These 2 T cell receptor beta chains were all obtained from the same sample, sequenced in a study of CD8 T cells in ankylosing spondylitis. TCRdb ran MiXCR on the 5' RACE reads and lists one entry per CDR3 protein. The sample yields about 36,000 distinct CDR3 sequences, about an eighth seen once. The sequenced material came from synovial fluid, either unsorted or a sorted T cell fraction (not recorded which). These receptors were taken from a male donor with ankylosing spondylitis.

Here the CDR3 reads CASSFGLAGMNTGELFF. CDR3 nucleotides: TGTGCCAGCAGTTTCGGACTAGCGGGGATGAACACCGGGGAGCTGTTTTTT. The chain couples TRBV5-6 to TRBJ2-2, with 12 positions matching TRBD2. V was clipped by 5 bases and J by 1 base; unmatched bases: 6. This CDR3 has 17 amino acids. The V gene's germline CDR1 is SGHDT and CDR2 YYEEEE.

As regards this clonotype: The junction does not match germline at one end; this may be a read error. The rearrangement links TRBV7-6 to TRBJ2-5; possibly TRBD2 for D (5 bases). The CDR3 sequence is 13 residues long. Germline V gives CDR1 SGHVS, CDR2 FNYEAQ. CDR3 amino acids: CATSYGIRETKYF. The CDR3 bases are TGTGCCACAAGCTACGGGATTCGAGAGACCAAGTACTTC.